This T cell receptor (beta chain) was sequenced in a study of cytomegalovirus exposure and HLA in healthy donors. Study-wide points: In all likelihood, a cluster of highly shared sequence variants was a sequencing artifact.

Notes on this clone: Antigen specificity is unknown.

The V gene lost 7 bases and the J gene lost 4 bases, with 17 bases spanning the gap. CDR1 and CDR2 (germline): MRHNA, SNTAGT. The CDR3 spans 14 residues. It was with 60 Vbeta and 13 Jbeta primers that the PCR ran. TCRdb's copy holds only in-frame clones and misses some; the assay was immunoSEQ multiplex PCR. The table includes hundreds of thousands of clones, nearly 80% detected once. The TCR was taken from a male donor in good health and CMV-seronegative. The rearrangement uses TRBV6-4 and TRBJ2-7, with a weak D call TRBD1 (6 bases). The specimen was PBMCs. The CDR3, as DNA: TGTGCCAGCAATGGCGAGGGGGTTGGGTACGAGCAGTACTTC. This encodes CASNGEGVGYEQYF.